The 27 T cell receptor beta chains below come from one sample, sequenced in a study of graft-versus-host responses after intestinal transplantation. Responders labeled with CFSE (200,000) were plated with 200,000 irradiated, violet-dye-labeled stimulators. The assay was immunoSEQ multiplex PCR, and TCRdb's table has in-frame clones only and misses some. The profile covers 20,000 to 25,000 clones, with approximately 40% appearing a single time and approximately 1.4% taken by the ten largest. The material sequenced was alloreactive CD8+ T cells from a mixed lymphocyte reaction culture, taken before transplantation. The subset was: CFSE-low proliferating T cells sorted from approximately 6-day pre-transplant mixed lymphocyte reaction (GvH or HvG direction). These receptors were taken from a human patient who was an organ donor for intestinal transplantation.

This clone was seen a single time. The gene calls are TRBV7-2 and TRBJ2-7, with 10 bases aligning to TRBD2. Trimming removed 5 bases from V and 2 bases from J; junction bases left unmatched: 9. CDR3 size: 16 residues. Germline loops: CDR1 SGHTA, CDR2 FQGNSA. The CDR3 nucleotides are TGTGCCAGCAGCCAGGGACTAGCGCTCCGAACCTACGAGCAGTACTTC. This codes for CASSQGLALRTYEQYF.

The chain combines TRBV6-5 with TRBJ1-1; a weak D match, TRBD1 (6 bases). The germline V gene has CDR1 MNHEY and CDR2 SVGAGI. V gave up 4 bases and J gave up 10 bases, with 10 bases separating them. This CDR3 has 11 residues. Here the CDR3 DNA reads TGTGCCAGCAGTTCCGGAGGGGGAGCTTTCTTT. Amino acids: CASSSGGGAFF.

The chain is built from TRBV5-7 and TRBJ2-7; the D is unclear. TRBV5-7 is given ORF status, its function remaining uncertain. This CDR3 region has 12 residues. The ends were cut back, 2 bases at V and 5 bases at J, with 8 bases in the middle. CDR3 in amino acids: CASSLGSNEQYF. The CDR3 region has the DNA TGTGCCAGCAGCTTAGGATCGAACGAGCAGTACTTC.

The V call is TRBV13, the J call TRBJ2-7, with a possible D match to TRBD2 (6 bases). Between the trimmed V and J ends, which lost 3 bases and 2 bases, there was a span of 11 bases. This CDR3 is 14 amino acids long. CDR1 is PRHDT and CDR2 is FYEKMQ in the germline V gene (reference sequence). The DNA for the CDR3 is TGTGCCAGCAGCTTCATGGGGGAGGCCTACGAGCAGTACTTC. Amino acids: CASSFMGEAYEQYF.

The gene calls are TRBV21-1 and TRBJ2-1; the table's TRBD2 call for D was not verified on the DNA. TRBV21-1 is recorded as a pseudogene. The CDR3 consists of 17 residues. CDR3 coding DNA: TGTGCCAGCAGCAAGGCTAGCGGGAGGGTCCCCTACAATGAGCAGTTCTTC. This gives the protein CASSKASGRVPYNEQFF.

This sequence joins TRBV19 and TRBJ1-1; no clear D. From germline, CDR1 is LNHDA and CDR2 SQIVND (reference sequence). Trimming took off 4 bases at V and 3 bases at J, with 3 bases between the two ends. The CDR3 runs 11 residues. CDR3 bases: TGTGCCAGTAGTACGTACACTGAAGCTTTCTTT. Encoded protein: CASSTYTEAFF.

The chain uses TRBV6-5 and TRBJ2-5; 8 positions agree with TRBD2. The germline V gene encodes CDR1 MNHEY and CDR2 SVGAGI. V lost 4 bases and J lost 0; bases outside the gene matches: 4. The CDR3 runs to 15 residues. CDR3 coding DNA: TGTGCCAGCAGTTGGCTAGCGGGCGACCAAGAGACCCAGTACTTC. This encodes CASSWLAGDQETQYF.

This clone was observed a handful of times. This chain links TRBV6-5 with TRBJ2-7; D possibly corresponds to TRBD2 (6 bases). The CDR3 runs to 14 residues. V lost 4 bases and J 0 bases, leaving 10 bases between the germline ends. Germline values: CDR1 MNHEY, CDR2 SVGAGI. Written as DNA, the CDR3 is TGTGCCAGCAGTTTGGGACTGAACTCCTACGAGCAGTACTTC. The encoded protein is CASSLGLNSYEQYF.

This rearrangement joins TRBV21-1 to TRBJ2-3; the table's D call of TRBD2 was not tested on the DNA. TRBV21-1 is described as a pseudogene. The CDR3 is 16 residues long. The CDR3 here is CASSKPRCTSTDTQYF. The DNA of the CDR3 is TGTGCCAGCAGCAAACCCCGGTGTACTAGCACAGATACGCAGTATTTT.

Only a few counts were recorded for this clone. The chain links TRBV11-2 to TRBJ2-7; 7 bases fit TRBD1. V dropped 5 bases and J dropped 4; count of bases not matched to a gene: 8. Germline-derived CDR1 and CDR2 are SGHAT and FQNNGV. This CDR3 has 14 residues. CDR3 coding DNA: TGTGCCAGCAGCCCAACAGGGGATTCTTACGAGCAGTACTTC. As protein: CASSPTGDSYEQYF.

The V gene is TRBV6-6, the J gene TRBJ2-1, with D hard to call. The CDR3 contains 12 residues. V was clipped by 5 bases and J by 7 bases, with 9 bases between them. Germline V lookup: CDR1 MNHNY, CDR2 SVGAGI (reference sequence). The CDR3 DNA reads as TGTGCCAGCAGTCAAACTGGTAATGAGCAGTTCTTC. Translated: CASSQTGNEQFF.

Written as DNA, the CDR3 is TGTGCCAGCAGCCCGGGCCCCGCGGGTGAGCAGTTCTTC. This translates into CASSPGPAGEQFF. The rearrangement links TRBV27 to TRBJ2-1, with D possibly matching TRBD2 (5 bases). V lost 6 bases and J lost 9, with 15 bases in between. The CDR3 contains 13 residues. Germline V gene sequence: CDR1 MNHEY, CDR2 SMNVEV (reference sequence).

To note about this clone: A much more abundant neighbour one base away suggests this may be a read error. This specimen includes other DNA sequences encoding the same CDR3. V is TRBV7-7 and J is TRBJ2-7; D perhaps matches TRBD1 (5 bases). Germline loops: CDR1 SSHAT, CDR2 FNYEAQ (reference sequence). The CDR3 runs 11 residues. The CDR3 DNA follows: TGTGCTAGCAGCTTAGGGGACGAGCAGTACTTC. Encoded protein: CASSLGDEQYF.

By sample fraction, this clone is medium-sized. The V call is TRBV10-2, the J call TRBJ1-1; D remains ambiguous. This CDR3 is built from 13 residues. Trimming removed 10 bases from V and 0 bases from J, with 12 bases in between. CDR1 is WSHSY, CDR2 SAAADI, per germline. DNA of the CDR3: TGCGCCATCGGTCGCACCCTGAACACTGAAGCTTTCTTT. Translation: CAIGRTLNTEAFF.

This clone was observed once. The sample carries other DNA sequences with the same CDR3. The chain has TRBV6-5 and TRBJ2-1; perhaps D is TRBD1 or TRBD2 (5 bases each). This CDR3 is built from 15 residues. Between the trimmed V and J ends, which lost 1 base and 4 bases, there was a span of 11 bases. CDR1 and CDR2 from the germline V gene are MNHEY and SVGAGI. This CDR3 is CASSYFGTNYNEQFF. DNA for the CDR3: TGTGCCAGCAGTTACTTCGGGACCAATTACAATGAGCAGTTCTTC.

The chain employs TRBV2 and TRBJ2-2; the D gene is possibly TRBD2 (6 bases). Germline CDR1 reads SNHLY; CDR2 reads FYNNEI. The CDR3 length is 17 residues. V was clipped by 4 bases and J by 2 bases, with 17 bases between them. The CDR3 protein is CASSVNTRTKNTGELFF. The CDR3 DNA sequence: TGTGCCAGCAGTGTAAATACTCGGACTAAAAACACCGGGGAGCTGTTTTTT.

This clone was recorded a few times. Because the CDR3's place on the DNA is in doubt, the DNA is left out and the CDR3 is given as listed by TCRdb. The chain carries TRBV5-2 and TRBJ2-5; the DNA was not compared with TRBD1, the D call given in the table. TRBV5-2 is assigned pseudogene status. Termini included, the CDR3 measures 15 amino acids. CDR3 residues: CASSVGQGNQETQYF.

The chain links TRBV20-1 to TRBJ1-1; D ambiguous. With 3 bases removed from V and 2 bases from J, the gap between germline ends came to 4 bases. CDR3 length equals 11 residues. CDR1 is DFQATT and CDR2 is SNEGSKA in the germline V gene (reference sequence). The CDR3: CSARENTEAFF. For the CDR3, the DNA is TGCAGTGCTAGGGAAAACACTGAAGCTTTCTTT.

The chain combines TRBV6-5 with TRBJ1-1; a possible D gene is TRBD1 (5 bases). The V gene lost 1 base and the J gene lost 7 bases, with 10 bases spanning the gap. Germline loops: CDR1 MNHEY, CDR2 SVGAGI. The CDR3 has 13 residues. CDR3 nucleotide sequence: TGTGCCAGCAGTTACTTCGGGGGGTTTGAAGCTTTCTTT. Its protein product is CASSYFGGFEAFF.

The rearrangement links TRBV6-6 to TRBJ2-1; D may match TRBD1 or TRBD2 (7 bases each). This CDR3 region has 15 residues. V lost 2 bases and J lost 3, with 11 bases in between. The germline V gene encodes CDR1 MNHNY and CDR2 SVGAGI (reference sequence). The CDR3 bases are TGTGCCAGCAGTTACGCCAGGGGGGGCTACAATGAGCAGTTCTTC. Its translation is CASSYARGGYNEQFF.

The chain is built from TRBV7-5 and TRBJ1-2. TRBV7-5 is classified as a pseudogene. This CDR3 is built from 17 residues. The CDR3 region has the DNA TGTGCCAGAAGCCTACCGGGGGACATCCGCAAAAACTATGGCTACACCTTC. Its translation is CARSLPGDIRKNYGYTF.

The chain joins TRBV6-8 to TRBJ2-1; D unresolved. V dropped 1 base and J dropped 3 bases, with 7 bases sitting between them. Germline V gene data show CDR1 as MNHGY and CDR2 as SAAAGT. The CDR3 consists of 14 residues. The CDR3 here is CASSYYNSYNEQFF. The CDR3 DNA reads TGTGCCAGCAGTTACTATAATAGCTACAATGAGCAGTTCTTC.

In this sample, this clone turned up a few times. The chain is built from TRBV9 and TRBJ2-1; 12 nucleotides match TRBD1. There are 16 residues in the CDR3. With V trimmed by 6 bases and J by 7 bases, 11 bases remained unmatched. Germline V gene data show CDR1 as SGDLS and CDR2 as YYNGEE. The CDR3 loop reads CASTQWGQGASNEQFF. Written as DNA, the CDR3 is TGTGCCAGCACCCAGTGGGGACAGGGGGCATCAAATGAGCAGTTCTTC. Variable domain in full (rest from reference TRBV9 and TRBJ2-1): DSGVTQTPKHLITATGQRVTLRCSPRSGDLSVYWYQQSLDQGLQFLIQYYNGEERAKGNILERFSAQQFPDLHSELNLSSLELGDSALYFCASTQWGQGASNEQFFGPGTRLTVL.

The chain carries TRBV4-1 and TRBJ2-5; TRBD2 agrees at 10 bases. This CDR3 spans 16 amino acids. Germline lookup yields CDR1 MGHRA and CDR2 YSYEKL. V dropped 4 bases and J dropped 5; count of bases not matched to a gene: 10. Here the CDR3 reads CASSPVSGRAWETQYF. CDR3 nucleotides: TGCGCCAGCAGCCCGGTGAGCGGGAGGGCCTGGGAGACCCAGTACTTC.

This chain joins TRBV6-6 and TRBJ2-3; 8 bases are a match to TRBD2. The germline V gene has CDR1 MNHNY and CDR2 SVGAGI (reference sequence). The CDR3 is 14 residues long. V gave up 2 bases and J gave up 3 bases; unmatched junction bases: 1. CDR3 bases: TGTGCCAGCAGTTACGGCGGGGGGACAGATACGCAGTATTTT. It is translated as CASSYGGGTDTQYF.

The chain is built from TRBV27 and TRBJ2-7; 9 nucleotides match TRBD2. V lost 3 bases to trimming and J lost 4 bases; unmatched junction nucleotides: 7. CDR1 and CDR2 (germline): MNHEY, SMNVEV (reference sequence). CDR3 length: 15 amino acids. CDR3 sequence: CASSLRGLALYEQYF. For the CDR3, the DNA is TGTGCCAGCAGTTTGCGGGGACTAGCCCTATACGAGCAGTACTTC.

V gene TRBV2 combines with J gene TRBJ2-1; 10 nucleotides agree with TRBD2. This CDR3 has 11 residues. Germline-derived CDR1 and CDR2 are SNHLY and FYNNEI. Trimming took 8 bases from V and 15 from J; bases not matched to a gene: 7. The CDR3: CASVTSGTVFF. For the CDR3, the DNA is TGTGCCAGCGTTACTAGCGGGACGGTGTTCTTC.